Here is one T cell receptor (beta chain) with its context. Germline lookup yields CDR1 LNHNV and CDR2 YYDKDF (reference sequence). V gave up 5 bases and J gave up 6 bases; unmatched junction bases: 5. The CDR3 length is 14 residues. Original handling: Amplifying reference gene primers gave estimates of nucleated cell counts. Libraries were prepared by immunoSEQ multiplex PCR; TCRdb keeps only in-frame clonotypes and omits some of them. V and J calls and clone size are those listed in that table; D and trimming were worked out from the DNA. The table has roughly 170,000 clones, about 84% seen once. These data originate in a study of blood T cell repertoires in COVID-19. Whole-study context: The United States, Italy and Spain were the sources of the acute and convalescent COVID-19 samples. T cells, B-cell-depleted T cells, or PBMCs provided the cDNA or gDNA that served as material.

The sequencing sample was made of peripheral blood. The chain carries TRBV15 and TRBJ2-2; 8 nucleotides match TRBD1. This receptor was taken from a human donor in a cohort sampled during active COVID-19. CDR3 amino acids: CATSSRTGPGELFF. The CDR3 region has the DNA TGTGCCACCAGCTCTCGGACAGGGCCCGGGGAGCTGTTTTTT.